A selection of T cell receptor beta chains follows, all from one sample in a study of CD8 T cells in ankylosing spondylitis. TCRdb passed the 5' RACE reads through MiXCR, listing each CDR3 protein once. The data hold some 250,000 distinct CDR3 sequences, with roughly a tenth observed a single time. Sequenced input: blood, either unsorted or a sorted T cell fraction (not recorded which). The receptors here all came from a male donor with ankylosing spondylitis or in good health (not recorded which). Both conserved end residues are part of each CDR3. D genes are given only for firm matches. Clone size appears in some rows only: once, few, many, or a class for an expanded clone.

d_gene	v_gene	j_gene	abundance	CDR3aa
NA	TRBV2	TRBJ2-3	NA	CASSTLLDTQYF
NA	TRBV20-1	TRBJ2-7	NA	CSAPLVPTDEQYF
NA	TRBV2	TRBJ1-2	few	CASSEVLGSTNYGYTF
NA	TRBV6-6	TRBJ1-1	NA	CASTHTEAFF
NA	TRBV7-2	TRBJ1-2	many	CASSLPGGVGGYTF
NA	TRBV5-5	TRBJ1-2	many	CASSFFSGNGYTF
NA	TRBV4-1	TRBJ1-1	many	CASIGISDTEDFF
NA	TRBV6-5	TRBJ2-3	many	CASSTPGLYTDTQYF
TRBD2	TRBV5-1	TRBJ2-1	many	CATSWEGNRRVDEQFF
TRBD1	TRBV20-1	TRBJ1-1	many	CSARDRFNEAFF
NA	TRBV6-5	TRBJ1-3	few	CASSYQQGGSGNTIYF
NA	TRBV5-1	TRBJ2-2	many	CASSPQGVAGELFF
TRBD2	TRBV10-3	TRBJ2-3	many	CAISEAGGVTDTQYF
NA	TRBV5-5	TRBJ1-1	many	CASSPPGNTEAFF
NA	TRBV7-9	TRBJ2-7	NA	CASSFRDRGTYEQYF
TRBD1	TRBV5-1	TRBJ2-1	NA	CASSFVMTGDEQFF
TRBD1	TRBV7-9	TRBJ2-5	few	CASSPRDRGRETQYF
TRBD2	TRBV12-3/TRBV12-4	TRBJ2-5	few	CASSSQLAGAETQYF
NA	TRBV20-1	TRBJ1-2	NA	CSARVPGKGFRGYTF
NA	TRBV20-1	TRBJ1-5	many	CSAAGFQPQHF
TRBD2	TRBV6-2/TRBV6-3	TRBJ2-1	few	CASSRSKTSGPTYSYNEQFF
TRBD2	TRBV19	TRBJ2-1	few	CASGLAVRNEQFF
NA	TRBV7-3	TRBJ2-7	NA	CASGSRTGEQYF
NA	TRBV5-1	TRBJ2-1	many	CASSFGLIYNEQFF
NA	TRBV14	TRBJ2-7	NA	CASSHLDEALGEQYF
NA	TRBV28	TRBJ2-7	many	CASSLPASYEQYF
NA	TRBV6-1	TRBJ2-5	NA	CAAGRETQYF
NA	TRBV1	TRBJ2-5	many	CTSSQVTSGGQETQYF
NA	TRBV5-1	TRBJ2-2	many	CASSLARNTGELFF
TRBD1	TRBV6-5	TRBJ2-7	many	CASSYSIGQGYEQYF
NA	TRBV7-9	TRBJ1-4	NA	CASSPAGGFNEKLFF
NA	TRBV3-1	TRBJ2-1	many	CASSQDWVEEQFF
TRBD1	TRBV12-3/TRBV12-4	TRBJ2-2	NA	CASRSRQGANTGELFF
NA	TRBV29-1	TRBJ2-3	many	CSVNGDTQYF
NA	TRBV20-1	TRBJ2-1	many	CSAQNSGTNLEQFF
NA	TRBV9	TRBJ2-7	many	CASSGGTSYEQYF
TRBD2	TRBV20-1	TRBJ2-5	many	CSAPFGGRETQYF
TRBD2	TRBV5-1	TRBJ2-5	NA	CASSSRLAESQETQYF
NA	TRBV11-2	TRBJ2-1	many	CASSYHLGPYNEQFF
NA	TRBV20-1	TRBJ1-2	many	CSARIGRELVGYTF
TRBD1	TRBV6-4	TRBJ2-3	many	CASSDFGQGDTDTQYF
NA	TRBV5-4	TRBJ2-3	few	CASSFYTDTQYF
NA	TRBV6-1	TRBJ1-1	many	CATGFGMNTEAFF